Listed below are T cell receptor beta chains from one sample, sequenced in a study of blood T cell repertoires in COVID-19. Only in-frame clones appear in the TCRdb table, and some are missing; sequencing was by immunoSEQ multiplex PCR. Of roughly 120,000 clones listed, approximately 87% are singletons. Sequenced sample: peripheral blood. Every receptor here comes from a man between 65 and 80 years old who had recovered from COVID-19. Each CDR3 is given with its conserved first and last residue. The D gene is left open where the match is weak. Size is stated for part of the rows, as once, few or many counts, or as a class when the clone is expanded.

j_call d_call clone_size v_call cdr3_nt cdr3_aa
TRBJ1-2 . . TRBV28 TGTGCCAGCAGTTCTTCCCCGGACAGCCCGCTTGGCTACACCTTC CASSSSPDSPLGYTF
TRBJ2-7 . . TRBV7-3 TGTGCCAGCAGCGCCCAGGCGGGTCACTCCTACGAGCAGTACTTC CASSAQAGHSYEQYF
TRBJ2-7 . . TRBV5-1 TGCGCCAGCACCCAGCAGGGGACCTCCTACGAGCAGTACTTC CASTQQGTSYEQYF
TRBJ2-2 . . TRBV5-1 TGCGCCAGCAGCTTCGACACCGACACCGGGGAGCTGTTTTTT CASSFDTDTGELFF
TRBJ2-4 TRBD2 . TRBV10-1 TGCGCCAGCAGTGAGATAGCGGGAGCCAAAAACATTCAGTACTTC CASSEIAGAKNIQYF
TRBJ2-1 . . TRBV5-1 TGCGCCAGCTCGGGCGGCGGGTTGTACAATGAGCAGTTCTTC CASSGGGLYNEQFF
TRBJ1-2 . . TRBV28 TGTGCCAGCGGCGACGGAGGGCGGTATGGCTACACCTTC CASGDGGRYGYTF
TRBJ1-5 . . TRBV19 TGTGCCAGTAGTCCGTTTAGCAATCAGCCCCAGCATTTT CASSPFSNQPQHF
TRBJ2-1 . . TRBV19 TGTGCCAGTAGCCAGGGTTTTTTCTCCTACAATGAGCAGTTCTTC CASSQGFFSYNEQFF
TRBJ1-4 TRBD1 . TRBV28 TGTGCCAGCAGCTCTAACGCGGGGACAGCACTTGAAAAACTGTTTTTT CASSSNAGTALEKLFF
TRBJ2-7 TRBD1 . TRBV5-6 TGTGCCAGCAGCTACGGGACAGGGCTGGGCGAGCAGTACTTC CASSYGTGLGEQYF
TRBJ1-6 . . TRBV6-6 TGTGCCAGCAGTCGACACCTCTCCGGGGGTAATTCACCCCTCCACTTT CASSRHLSGGNSPLHF
TRBJ1-2 TRBD1 . TRBV19 TGTGCCAGTAGGATCCAGACAGGGGGAAACTATGGCTACACCTTC CASRIQTGGNYGYTF
TRBJ2-7 TRBD2 once TRBV6-2/TRBV6-3 TGTGCCAGCAGTTCGCTTAGCGGGGGGACCTACGAGCAGTACTTC CASSSLSGGTYEQYF
TRBJ1-1 . . TRBV6-2/TRBV6-3 TGTGCCAGCAGTTACTCAGACTTGAACACTGAAGCTTTCTTT CASSYSDLNTEAFF
TRBJ2-3 TRBD1 medium-sized TRBV9 TGTGCCAGCAAACAGGGGGCGGATTCAGATACGCAGTATTTT CASKQGADSDTQYF
TRBJ2-5 . . TRBV5-1 TGCGCCAGCACTTTGACCGGGGAAGGGAGTGAGACCCAGTACTTC CASTLTGEGSETQYF
TRBJ2-1 TRBD1 . TRBV5-4 TGTGCCAGCAGCTTTGTGGGACAGGGGTCCAATGAGCAGTTCTTC CASSFVGQGSNEQFF
TRBJ2-5 . . TRBV19 TGTGCCAGTAGCCCCTCGCGTTCCGAGACCCAGTACTTC CASSPSRSETQYF
TRBJ2-6 . . TRBV5-1 TGCGCCAGCAGCTTGGATGACAGATTATCTGGGGCCAACGTCCTGACTTTC CASSLDDRLSGANVLTF
TRBJ1-1 . few TRBV5-4 TGTGCCAGCAGCTTGGTCGGGCAGGGAGGGTACACTGAAGCTTTCTTT CASSLVGQGGYTEAFF
TRBJ1-2 . . TRBV27 TGTGCCAGCAGTCCCTGGGGCGACTATGGCTACACCTTC CASSPWGDYGYTF
TRBJ2-3 . . TRBV3-1/TRBV3-2 TGTGCCAGCAGCCCTGGTCCCCTCGGCGGGATGGTACAAGATACGCAGTATTTT CASSPGPLGGMVQDTQYF
TRBJ1-1 . . TRBV12-3/TRBV12-4 TGTGCCAGCTCCCGGGGGACCGGCACTGAAGCTTTCTTT CASSRGTGTEAFF